This TCR beta chain was captured by sequencing in a study of blood T cell repertoires in COVID-19. The CDR3 is 13 amino acids. J lost 6 bases, V lost 3 bases, and 2 bases had no gene match. Germline lookup yields CDR1 KGHSH and CDR2 LQKENI. Authors' analysis steps: Estimation of nucleated cell counts was performed using reference gene primer amplification. Measured with immunoSEQ multiplex PCR; TCRdb has only the in-frame clones, and not every one. The V and J calls and the clone size are those of that table, but D and trimming were determined from the DNA. The sample carries more than 250,000 clones, more than 70% recorded once.

The specimen sequenced was peripheral blood. The gene calls are TRBV18 and TRBJ1-2; 9 bases map to TRBD1. This sequence originates from a woman between 45 and 65 years old with acute or convalescent COVID-19. The CDR3 DNA reads TGTGCCAGCTCACCGGGACAGGGAGATGGCTACACCTTC. It is translated as CASSPGQGDGYTF.